This T cell receptor (beta chain) was sequenced during a study of CD8 T cells in ankylosing spondylitis. Study-wide results and limits: Ankylosing spondylitis blood seemed to carry a telltale TCR beta motif made of under 10 highly homologous variants. Disease-linked clones were reportedly significantly enriched in matched ankylosing spondylitis synovial fluid.

Comment on this clonotype: Its matching antigen is unknown.

Libraries of TCR beta came from quantitative 5'-RACE with molecular barcodes. TCRdb used MiXCR to reprocess the 5' RACE reads, holding one entry per CDR3 protein. This sample has roughly 200,000 distinct CDR3 sequences, with roughly 13% found just once. This TCR derives from a male donor with ankylosing spondylitis or in good health (not recorded which). Sequencing used blood, either unsorted or a sorted T cell fraction (not recorded which).

The chain's CDR3 is CASSSPSTSGVWNEQFF. CDR3 coding DNA: TGTGCCAGCAGCTCTCCGTCTACTAGCGGGGTTTGGAATGAGCAGTTCTTC. The genes are TRBV7-8 and TRBJ2-1, with 10 bases identical to TRBD2. Germline V lookup: CDR1 SGHVS, CDR2 FQNEAQ. Germline trimming cut 4 bases from V and 7 bases from J; bases unmatched to any gene: 13. The CDR3 has 17 amino acids.